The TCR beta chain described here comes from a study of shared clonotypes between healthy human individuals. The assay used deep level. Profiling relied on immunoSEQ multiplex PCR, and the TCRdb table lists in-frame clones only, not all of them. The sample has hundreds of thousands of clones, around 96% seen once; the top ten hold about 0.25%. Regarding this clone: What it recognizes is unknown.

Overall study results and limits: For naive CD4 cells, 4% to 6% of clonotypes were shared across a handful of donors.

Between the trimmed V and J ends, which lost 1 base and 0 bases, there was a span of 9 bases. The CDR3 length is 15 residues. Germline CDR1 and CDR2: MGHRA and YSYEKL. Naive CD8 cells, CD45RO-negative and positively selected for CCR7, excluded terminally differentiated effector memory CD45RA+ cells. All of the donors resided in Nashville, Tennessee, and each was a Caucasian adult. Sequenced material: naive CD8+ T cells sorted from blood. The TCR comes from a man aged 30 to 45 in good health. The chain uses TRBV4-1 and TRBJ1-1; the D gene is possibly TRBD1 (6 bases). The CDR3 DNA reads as TGCGCCAGCAGCCAAGCCGGGACAATGAACACTGAAGCTTTCTTT. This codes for CASSQAGTMNTEAFF.